This T cell receptor (beta chain) was recorded in a study of cytomegalovirus exposure and HLA in healthy donors (dated by TCRdb to about 2017). Broadly, across the study: A later analysis indicated that the 120 or so validation repertoires were generated on the platform also employed for the 700 or so repertoires of the first cohort. In addition to the first cohort of around 670 subjects, a separate validation cohort of 120 different subjects was used. To predict cytomegalovirus infection status, the study brought together high-throughput TCR immunosequencing, statistical association of individual TCRs with disease status, and machine learning. The study was designed to test whether signatures of past pathogen exposure could be identified by cataloging public T cell receptors. What the work shows at the level of the full study, not this receptor alone: Subsequent analysis determined that TCRs grouped into clusters in the first cohort also showed a tendency toward co-occurrence across the 120 or so validation repertoires, and 94% of cluster scores exceeded 0. The authors suggested that the approach could potentially be generalized to other disease states and immunological phenotypes. Three of the identified cytomegalovirus-associated TCR beta chains were confirmed in vitro to be specific for cytomegalovirus antigens. The classifier was reported to diagnose cytomegalovirus status with high specificity and sensitivity in both the original cohort and the validation cohort. The study listed 164 TCR beta chains as associated with cytomegalovirus. Most TCR sequences were observed very rarely across donors, whereas some public TCRs were present in many individuals. The validation cohort had no HLA typing available for a later analysis, so co-occurrence within that cohort was assessed over all 120 or so repertoires.

Donors formed part of the validation cohort, which comprised about 130 subjects and was distinct from the first cohort of 670 or so subjects. From cysteine to phenylalanine, the CDR3 is 15 amino acids long. The DNA shown is the 45-base CDR3, in frame from base 1. V trim: 0 bases; J trim: 3 bases; unmatched bases: 3. In the germline V gene, CDR1 corresponds to MGHRA and CDR2 to YSYEKL. Libraries were constructed by the immunoSEQ multiplex PCR assay. The published analysis was carried out like this. To diagnose cytomegalovirus status from the catalog of TCR beta chain sequences, a statistical classification framework was built. What TCRdb holds here is the immuneACCESS table cut down to in-frame rearrangements. Part of the clones is not present; checked against another copy, under half of the missing clones reflect an unresolved V gene, and the others are unexplained. D and trimming come from the DNA, and the V and J calls and clone size come from that table. This sample gives under 150,000 clones in total; approximately 90% of them show up just once. The ten largest clones add up to about 6% of the sample.

As for this clone: It has no known antigen specificity. One base away there is no much larger clone; base qualities are not given.

Recombination connected TRBV4-1 to TRBJ1-2, with 8 bases in between that match TRBD1. This TCR came from a woman aged 18-30 years in good health and CMV-seropositive. Sequenced: PBMCs. The CDR3 protein is CASSQEDRADYGYTF. The nucleotide sequence is TGCGCCAGCAGCCAAGAGGACAGGGCGGACTATGGCTACACCTTC.